What follows is one T cell receptor beta chain and its context. This table comes from immunoSEQ multiplex PCR, and its TCRdb copy is limited to in-frame clones, with some not included. The table lists about 36,000 clones, 93% of them singletons. CDR3 length: 17 amino acids. The V gene end was trimmed by 3 bases and the J gene end by 6 bases; junction bases not matched to a gene: 10. Germline CDR1 is SGHRS and CDR2 is YFSETQ. The entry originates in a study of T cell changes during pregnancy in multiple sclerosis. The sequences come from CD4+ T cells from peripheral blood mononuclear cells, collected in the first trimester of pregnancy. The sequence derives from a female donor with multiple sclerosis, enrolled in a pregnancy study. The rearrangement links TRBV5-1 to TRBJ2-2; 11 nucleotides agree with TRBD2. In DNA form, the CDR3 reads TGCGCCAGCAGCTCCTCAACTAGCGGGAGAATGGCCGGGGAGCTGTTTTTT. It specifies CASSSSTSGRMAGELFF.